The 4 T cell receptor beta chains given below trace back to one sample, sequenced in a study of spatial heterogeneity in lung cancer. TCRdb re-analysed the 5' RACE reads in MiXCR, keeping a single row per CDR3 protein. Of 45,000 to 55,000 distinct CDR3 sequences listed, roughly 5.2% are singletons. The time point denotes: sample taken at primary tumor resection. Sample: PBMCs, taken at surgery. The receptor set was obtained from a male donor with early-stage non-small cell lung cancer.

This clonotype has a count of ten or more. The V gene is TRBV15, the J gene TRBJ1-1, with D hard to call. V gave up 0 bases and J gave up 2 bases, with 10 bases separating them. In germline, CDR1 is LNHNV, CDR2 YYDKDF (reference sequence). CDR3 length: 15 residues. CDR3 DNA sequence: TGTGCCACCAGCAGAGATACGGTCCCCAACACTGAAGCTTTCTTT. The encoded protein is CATSRDTVPNTEAFF.

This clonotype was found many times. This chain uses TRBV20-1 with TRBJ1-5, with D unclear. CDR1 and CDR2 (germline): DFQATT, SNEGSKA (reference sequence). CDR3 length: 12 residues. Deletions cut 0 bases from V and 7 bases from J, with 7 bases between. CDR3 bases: TGCAGTGCTAGAGATGATAACCAGCCCCAGCATTTT. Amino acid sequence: CSARDDNQPQHF.

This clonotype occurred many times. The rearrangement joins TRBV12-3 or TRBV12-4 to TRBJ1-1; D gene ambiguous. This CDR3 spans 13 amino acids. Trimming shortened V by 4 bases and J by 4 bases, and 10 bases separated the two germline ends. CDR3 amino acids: CASSSQVATEAFF. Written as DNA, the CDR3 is TGTGCCAGCAGTTCCCAGGTGGCCACTGAAGCTTTCTTT.

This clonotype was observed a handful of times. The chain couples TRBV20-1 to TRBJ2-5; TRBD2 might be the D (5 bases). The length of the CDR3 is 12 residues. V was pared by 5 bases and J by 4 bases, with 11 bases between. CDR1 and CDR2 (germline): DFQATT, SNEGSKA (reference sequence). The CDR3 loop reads CSAPEGGETQYF. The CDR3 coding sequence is TGCAGTGCTCCAGAGGGCGGAGAGACCCAGTACTTC.